Each of the 20 T cell receptor beta chains below was sequenced from the same sample in a study of CD4 T cells in relation to SARS-CoV-2 and coronaviruses. Before the COVID-19 pandemic, during about 2010-2018, CD4+ T cells were taken from unexposed donors. Isolation of CD4+ T cells took place after approximately 10 days in culture. The repertoire was sequenced with immunoSEQ multiplex PCR; TCRdb's copy has only in-frame clones and lacks some. Of around 22,000 clones listed, under 80% are singletons. Which antigens these TCRs recognize remains unknown. Specimen: CD4+ T cells from PBMCs, cultured in vitro. These receptors came from a human donor in good health.

This chain links TRBV5-8 with TRBJ2-2, with D unresolved. V gave up 0 bases and J gave up 5 bases, with 14 bases separating them. Germline values: CDR1 SGHTS, CDR2 YDEGEE. The CDR3 runs to 16 residues. As DNA, the CDR3 is TGTGCCAGCAGCTTGGCTCTCTCCCCTGGGACCGGGGAGCTGTTTTTT. Translation gives CASSLALSPGTGELFF.

This chain links TRBV6-1 with TRBJ2-1, with unresolved D. V was pared by 3 bases and J by 3 bases, with 9 bases between. Per germline, CDR1 MNHNS and CDR2 SASEGT. CDR3 size: 14 residues. The CDR3 DNA sequence: TGTGCCAGCAGTGATCAAAAGCGCTACAATGAGCAGTTCTTC. Translated, it gives CASSDQKRYNEQFF.

The CDR3 sequence: CAWSPGPSYEQYF. In DNA, the CDR3 is TGTGCCTGGAGTCCCGGGCCATCCTACGAGCAGTACTTC. This rearrangement joins TRBV30 to TRBJ2-7; D unclear. Germline CDR1 reads GTSNPN; CDR2 reads SVGIG (reference sequence). This CDR3 is built from 13 residues. The V and J ends lost 2 bases and 1 base respectively, with 9 bases between them.

This clone was counted a few times. V and J are TRBV30 and TRBJ1-5; D not resolved. The V end was cut by 0 bases, the J end by 3 bases, with 6 bases between. CDR3 length: 13 residues. Germline loops: CDR1 GTSNPN, CDR2 SVGIG (reference sequence). The CDR3 nucleotides read TGTGCCTGGAGTGTTGATAACAATCAGCCCCAGCATTTT. Its translation is CAWSVDNNQPQHF.

This clone has only a few counts. The chain recombines TRBV3-1 (or the pseudogene TRBV3-2) with TRBJ1-6; TRBD1 is a possible D gene (5 bases). Looked up from germline, CDR1 is LGHDT and CDR2 is YNNKEL (reference sequence). The CDR3 totals 15 residues. Trimming removed 1 base at V and 9 bases at J, with 13 bases between. The chain's CDR3 is CASSQGGTVPSPLHF. For the CDR3, the DNA is TGTGCCAGCAGCCAAGGGGGGACGGTTCCTTCACCCCTCCACTTT.

J is TRBJ2-1 and V is TRBV2, with 7 bases that match TRBD2. The V gene end was trimmed by 8 bases and the J gene end by 3 bases; junction bases not matched to a gene: 7. The V gene's germline CDR1 is SNHLY and CDR2 FYNNEI. The CDR3 contains 14 residues. In DNA, the CDR3 is TGTGCCAGCTTAGGACTAGAGATCTACAATGAGCAGTTCTTC. This translates into CASLGLEIYNEQFF.

V and J are TRBV10-3 and TRBJ2-2; TRBD2 matches at 9 bases. The CDR3 has 18 amino acids. The germline V gene has CDR1 ENHRY and CDR2 SYGVKD. Germline trimming cut 4 bases from V and 0 bases from J; bases unmatched to any gene: 9. The CDR3 coding sequence is TGTGCCATCAGTGCTGCTAGCGGGGTGAAAACGAACACCGGGGAGCTGTTTTTT. Protein sequence: CAISAASGVKTNTGELFF.

This chain links TRBV7-8 with TRBJ1-2; 7 nucleotides line up with TRBD1. V lost 4 bases and J lost 6; bases outside the gene matches: 5. The CDR3 sequence is 13 residues long. Germline CDR1 SGHVS, CDR2 FQNEAQ. CDR3 region: CASSSDRVDGYTF. In nucleotides, the CDR3 is TGTGCCAGCAGCTCAGACAGGGTGGATGGCTACACCTTC.

The CDR3: CASSPWDLTGYTF. In DNA form, the CDR3 reads TGCGCCAGCAGCCCGTGGGACCTGACAGGCTACACCTTC. V usage is TRBV4-1 and J usage is TRBJ1-2; TRBD1 might be the D (5 bases). Between the trimmed V and J ends, which lost 4 bases and 8 bases, there was a span of 14 bases. The CDR3 has 13 amino acids. Germline V lookup: CDR1 MGHRA, CDR2 YSYEKL.

This clone has only a few counts. This rearrangement joins TRBV20-1 to TRBJ1-1; possibly TRBD1 for D (6 bases). This CDR3 region has 11 residues. Germline V gene lookup returns CDR1 DFQATT and CDR2 SNEGSKA (reference sequence). Trimming left V 1 base short and J 11 bases short, with 11 bases between. The CDR3 loop is CSARGDTGAFF. CDR3 in DNA: TGCAGTGCTAGAGGGGACACAGGCGCTTTCTTT.

The CDR3 here is CASSLTGATNEKLFF. In nucleotides, the CDR3 is TGTGCCAGCTCACTGACAGGGGCAACTAATGAAAAACTGTTTTTT. V and J are TRBV18 and TRBJ1-4; TRBD1 matches at 8 bases. J was trimmed by 0 bases and V by 4 bases; bases with no gene match: 1. The CDR3 is made up of 15 amino acids. The germline CDR1 and CDR2 sequences are KGHSH and LQKENI.

The chain links TRBV19 to TRBJ2-6, with TRBD1 matching over 11 bases. CDR1 is LNHDA, CDR2 SQIVND, per germline (reference sequence). With V trimmed by 8 bases and J by 3 bases, 3 bases remained unmatched. This CDR3 contains 15 residues. CDR3 sequence: CASGQGALGANVLTF. In nucleotides, the CDR3 is TGTGCCAGTGGACAGGGGGCGCTTGGGGCCAACGTCCTGACTTTC.

This chain connects TRBV11-2 to TRBJ2-3; D ambiguous. The ends were cut back, 5 bases at V and 2 bases at J, with 5 bases in the middle. Germline-derived CDR1 and CDR2 are SGHAT and FQNNGV. The CDR3 consists of 12 residues. In DNA, the CDR3 is TGTGCCAGCAGCCCGAACACAGATACGCAGTATTTT. As protein: CASSPNTDTQYF. The entire variable domain, with the rest obtained from reference TRBV11-2 and TRBJ2-3, is as follows: EAGVAQSPRYKIIEKRQSVAFWCNPISGHATLYWYQQILGQGPKLLIQFQNNGVVDDSQLPKDRFSAERLKGVDSTLKIQPAKLEDSAVYLCASSPNTDTQYFGPGTRLTVL.

The CDR3 sequence is CASSLGTVNTGELFF. DNA for the CDR3: TGCGCCAGCAGCTTGGGGACAGTGAACACCGGGGAGCTGTTTTTT. This rearrangement joins TRBV5-1 to TRBJ2-2; tentatively, D is TRBD1 (6 bases). This CDR3 has 15 residues. V was shortened by 0 bases and J by 1 base, with 7 bases between the two germline ends. Germline V CDR1 and CDR2: SGHRS, YFSETQ.

The genes are TRBV7-9 and TRBJ2-1; no clear D gene. Germline V lookup: CDR1 SEHNR, CDR2 FQNEAQ (reference sequence). The CDR3 is made up of 12 amino acids. V lost 4 bases and J lost 3, with 4 bases in between. The CDR3 spells CASSWIYNEQFF. In DNA form, the CDR3 reads TGTGCCAGCAGCTGGATCTACAATGAGCAGTTCTTC.

The chain combines TRBV5-1 with TRBJ2-3; possible D gene TRBD1, 6 bases. The V end lost 0 bases, the J end lost 4 bases, and 12 bases lay between the germline ends. The CDR3 extends over 15 amino acids. Germline V gene data show CDR1 as SGHRS and CDR2 as YFSETQ. The CDR3 is CASSLGGQGPDTQYF. CDR3 DNA: TGCGCCAGCAGCTTGGGGGGCCAGGGGCCAGATACGCAGTATTTT.

This clone was picked up one time. The V and J genes are TRBV28 and TRBJ1-5; maybe TRBD1 (6 bases). V was cut by 6 bases and J by 1 base, with 16 bases left in between. The CDR3 contains 16 residues. Looked up from germline, CDR1 is MDHEN and CDR2 is SYDVKM. As DNA, the CDR3 is TGTGCCAGCAGCCCCACGGGACAACAGAGCAATCAGCCCCAGCATTTT. Encoded protein: CASSPTGQQSNQPQHF.

This chain connects TRBV18 to TRBJ2-7; no clear D. CDR1 and CDR2 (germline): KGHSH, LQKENI. CDR3 length: 13 amino acids. Trimming left V 2 bases short and J 5 bases short, with 10 bases between. Here the CDR3 reads CASSPTDLHEQYF. In nucleotides, the CDR3 is TGTGCCAGCTCACCAACGGATCTCCACGAGCAGTACTTC. The full variable domain, completed using reference TRBV18 and TRBJ2-7, is NAGVMQNPRHLVRRRGQEARLRCSPMKGHSHVYWYRQLPEEGLKFMVYLQKENIIDESGMPKERFSAEFPKEGPSILRIQQVVRGDSAAYFCASSPTDLHEQYFGPGTRLTVT.

The chain is built from TRBV7-9 and TRBJ2-3, with 8 positions matching TRBD2. Trimming cost V 3 bases and J 3 bases; bases outside gene matches: 5. The V gene's germline CDR1 is SEHNR and CDR2 FQNEAQ (reference sequence). This CDR3 spans 15 amino acids. This CDR3 is CASSFSSGLTDTQYF. The CDR3 DNA is TGTGCCAGCAGCTTTTCTAGCGGGCTAACAGATACGCAGTATTTT. The whole variable domain, remainder taken from reference TRBV7-9 and TRBJ2-3, is DTGVSQNPRHKITKRGQNVTFRCDPISEHNRLYWYRQTLGQGPEFLTYFQNEAQLEKSRLLSDRFSAERPKGSFSTLEIQRTEQGDSAMYLCASSFSSGLTDTQYFGPGTRLTVL.

This clone occurred once. The J gene is TRBJ2-5, the V gene TRBV6-5, with 9 positions matching TRBD2. After removal of 7 bases from V and 5 bases from J, the junction contained 11 bases not matched to a gene. Germline V gene data show CDR1 as MNHEY and CDR2 as SVGAGI. The CDR3 sequence is 15 residues long. Written as DNA, the CDR3 is TGTGCCAGCACATCCTTGGCGGGAGGGCCGGAGACCCAGTACTTC. It specifies CASTSLAGGPETQYF.